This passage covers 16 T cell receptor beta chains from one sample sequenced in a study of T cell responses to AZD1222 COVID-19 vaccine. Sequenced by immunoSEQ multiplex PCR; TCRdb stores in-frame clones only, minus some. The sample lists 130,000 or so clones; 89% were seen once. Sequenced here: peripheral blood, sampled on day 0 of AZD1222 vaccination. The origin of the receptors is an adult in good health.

The CDR3 sequence: CASSLTSGFSTDTQYF. The CDR3 region has the DNA TGTGCCAGCAGCTTAACTAGCGGCTTTAGCACAGATACGCAGTATTTT. V and J are TRBV11-2 and TRBJ2-3; 8 positions agree with TRBD2. The ends lost 2 bases at V and 0 bases at J; junction bases unmatched: 4. The CDR3 sequence is 16 residues long. Germline loops: CDR1 SGHAT, CDR2 FQNNGV. Filled out from reference TRBV11-2 and TRBJ2-3, the complete variable domain reads EAGVAQSPRYKIIEKRQSVAFWCNPISGHATLYWYQQILGQGPKLLIQFQNNGVVDDSQLPKDRFSAERLKGVDSTLKIQPAKLEDSAVYLCASSLTSGFSTDTQYFGPGTRLTVL.

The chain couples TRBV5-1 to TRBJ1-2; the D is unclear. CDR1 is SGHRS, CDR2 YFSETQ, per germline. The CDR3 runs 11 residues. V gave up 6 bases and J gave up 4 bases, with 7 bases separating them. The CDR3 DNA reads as TGCGCCAGCACCCCTGCCTATGGCTACACCTTC. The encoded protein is CASTPAYGYTF.

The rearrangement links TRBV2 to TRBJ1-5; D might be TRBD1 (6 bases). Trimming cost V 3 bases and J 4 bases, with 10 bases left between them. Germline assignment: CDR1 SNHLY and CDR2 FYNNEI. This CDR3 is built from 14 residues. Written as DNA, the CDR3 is TGTGCCAGCAGTGAGGTCGACAGGAATCAGCCCCAGCATTTT. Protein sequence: CASSEVDRNQPQHF. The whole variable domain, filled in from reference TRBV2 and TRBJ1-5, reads EPEVTQTPSHQVTQMGQEVILRCVPISNHLYFYWYRQILGQKVEFLVSFYNNEISEKSEIFDDQFSVERPDGSNFTLKIRSTKLEDSAMYFCASSEVDRNQPQHFGDGTRLSIL.

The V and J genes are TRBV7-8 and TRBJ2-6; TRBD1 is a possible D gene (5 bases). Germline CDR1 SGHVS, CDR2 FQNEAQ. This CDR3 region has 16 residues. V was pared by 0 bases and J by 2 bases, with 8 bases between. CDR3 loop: CASSLAEGAGANVLTF. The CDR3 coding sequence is TGTGCCAGCAGCTTAGCGGAAGGGGCTGGGGCCAACGTCCTGACTTTC. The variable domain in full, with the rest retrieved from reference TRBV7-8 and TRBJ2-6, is GAGVSQSPRYKVAKRGQDVALRCDPISGHVSLFWYQQALGQGPEFLTYFQNEAQLDKSGLPSDRFFAERPEGSVSTLKIQRTQQEDSAVYLCASSLAEGAGANVLTFGAGSRLTVL.

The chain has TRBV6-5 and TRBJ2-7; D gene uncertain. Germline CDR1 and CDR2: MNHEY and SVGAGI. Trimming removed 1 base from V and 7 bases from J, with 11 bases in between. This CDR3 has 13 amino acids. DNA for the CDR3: TGTGCCAGCAGTTACTTGAAGTTTGGGGAGCAGTACTTC. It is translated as CASSYLKFGEQYF.

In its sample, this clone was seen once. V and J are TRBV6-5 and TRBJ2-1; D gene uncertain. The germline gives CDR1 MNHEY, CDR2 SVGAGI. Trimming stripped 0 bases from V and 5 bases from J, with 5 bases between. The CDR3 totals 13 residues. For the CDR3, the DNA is TGTGCCAGCAGTTACTCGGGCGACAATGAGCAGTTCTTC. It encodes CASSYSGDNEQFF.

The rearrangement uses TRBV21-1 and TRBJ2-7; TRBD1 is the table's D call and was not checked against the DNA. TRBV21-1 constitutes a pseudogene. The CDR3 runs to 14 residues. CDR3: CASIYIQGGHEQYF. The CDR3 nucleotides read TGTGCCAGCATTTACATACAGGGTGGACACGAGCAGTACTTC.

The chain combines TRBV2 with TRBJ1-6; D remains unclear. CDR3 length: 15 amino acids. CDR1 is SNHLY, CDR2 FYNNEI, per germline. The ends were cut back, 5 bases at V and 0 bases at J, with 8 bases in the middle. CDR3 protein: CASSQGDSYNSPLHF. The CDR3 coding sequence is TGTGCCAGCAGTCAAGGAGACTCCTATAATTCACCCCTCCACTTT. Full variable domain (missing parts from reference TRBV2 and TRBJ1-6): EPEVTQTPSHQVTQMGQEVILRCVPISNHLYFYWYRQILGQKVEFLVSFYNNEISEKSEIFDDQFSVERPDGSNFTLKIRSTKLEDSAMYFCASSQGDSYNSPLHFGNGTRLTVT.

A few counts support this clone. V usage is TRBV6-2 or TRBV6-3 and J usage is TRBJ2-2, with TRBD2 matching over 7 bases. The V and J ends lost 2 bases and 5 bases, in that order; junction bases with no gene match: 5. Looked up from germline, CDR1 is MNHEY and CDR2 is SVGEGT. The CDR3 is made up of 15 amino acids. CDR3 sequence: CASSYAGGRTGELFF. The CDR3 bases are TGTGCCAGCAGTTACGCCGGGGGGAGGACCGGGGAGCTGTTTTTT.

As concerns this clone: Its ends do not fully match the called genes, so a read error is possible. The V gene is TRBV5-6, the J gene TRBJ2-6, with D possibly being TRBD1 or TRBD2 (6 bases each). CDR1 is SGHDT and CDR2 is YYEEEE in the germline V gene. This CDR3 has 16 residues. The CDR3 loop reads CASRATGASGVNVLTF. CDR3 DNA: TGTGCCAGCAGGGCGACGGGGGCCTCTGGGGTCAACGTCCTGACTTTC.

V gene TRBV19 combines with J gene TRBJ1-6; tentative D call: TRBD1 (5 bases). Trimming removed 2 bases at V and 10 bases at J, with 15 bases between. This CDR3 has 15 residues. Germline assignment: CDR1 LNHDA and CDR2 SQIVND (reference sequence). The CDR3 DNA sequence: TGTGCCAGTAGTATACGGGGGGATCAGCGATCACCCCTCCACTTT. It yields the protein CASSIRGDQRSPLHF.

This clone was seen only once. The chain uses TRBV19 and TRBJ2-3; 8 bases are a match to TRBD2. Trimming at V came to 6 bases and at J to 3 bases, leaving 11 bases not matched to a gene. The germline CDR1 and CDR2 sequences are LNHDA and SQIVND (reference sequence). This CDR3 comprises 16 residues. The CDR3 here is CASSNPRSGRTDTQYF. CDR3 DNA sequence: TGTGCCAGTAGCAACCCCCGGAGCGGGAGAACAGATACGCAGTATTTT.

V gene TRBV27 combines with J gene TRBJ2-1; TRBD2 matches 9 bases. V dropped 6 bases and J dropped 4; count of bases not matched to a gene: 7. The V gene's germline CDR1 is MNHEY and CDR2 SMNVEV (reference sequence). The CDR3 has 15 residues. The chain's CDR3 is CASRNSGRTYNEQFF. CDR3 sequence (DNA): TGTGCCAGCAGGAATAGCGGGAGAACTTACAATGAGCAGTTCTTC.

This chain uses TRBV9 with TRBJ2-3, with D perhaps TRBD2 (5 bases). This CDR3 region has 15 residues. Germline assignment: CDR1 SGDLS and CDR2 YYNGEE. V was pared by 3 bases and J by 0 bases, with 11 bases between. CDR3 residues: CASSGLTVSTDTQYF. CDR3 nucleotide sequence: TGTGCCAGCAGCGGACTAACCGTTAGCACAGATACGCAGTATTTT.

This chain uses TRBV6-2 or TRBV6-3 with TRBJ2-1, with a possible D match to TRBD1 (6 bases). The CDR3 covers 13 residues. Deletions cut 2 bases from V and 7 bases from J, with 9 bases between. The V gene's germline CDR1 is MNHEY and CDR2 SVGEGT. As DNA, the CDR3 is TGTGCCAGCAGTTACGGCAGGGGAAATGAGCAGTTCTTC. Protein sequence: CASSYGRGNEQFF.

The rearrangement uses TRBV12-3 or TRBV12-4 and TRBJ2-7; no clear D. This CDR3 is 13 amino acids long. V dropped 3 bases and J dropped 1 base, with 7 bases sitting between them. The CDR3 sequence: CASSFSVSYEQYF. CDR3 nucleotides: TGTGCCAGCAGTTTCTCAGTGTCCTACGAGCAGTACTTC.